Below are 13 T cell receptor beta chains sequenced from a single sample in a study of monozygotic twins with inflammatory bowel disease. TCRdb derives one entry per CDR3 protein from the 5' RACE reads, leaving out DNA. Its clone listing holds some 330,000 distinct CDR3 sequences. The specimen was blood. The receptors originated from a human donor with ulcerative colitis or Crohn's disease, or a healthy co-twin of an affected twin (not recorded which).

The chain links TRBV15 to TRBJ2-4; TCRdb designates TRBD1, a call that cannot be tested without DNA. Germline V gives CDR1 LNHNV, CDR2 YYDKDF (reference sequence). The CDR3 is 17 amino acids. The CDR3 reads CATSRSYGTVGKNIQYF.

The chain employs TRBV29-1 and TRBJ1-2. Germline V gene data show CDR1 as SQVTM and CDR2 as ANQGSEA. The CDR3 covers 13 residues. CDR3 region: CSVAEGLLYGYTF.

V and J are TRBV7-2 and TRBJ2-1. The germline gives CDR1 SGHTA, CDR2 FQGNSA. There are 14 residues in the CDR3. The chain's CDR3 is CACRASGSVNEQFF.

The chain combines TRBV9 with TRBJ2-3. Germline lookup yields CDR1 SGDLS and CDR2 YYNGEE. The CDR3 length is 14 residues. CDR3 amino acids: CASSVTGYTDTQYF.

This rearrangement joins TRBV7-2 to TRBJ1-6; as DNA is missing, the TRBD1 call by TCRdb cannot be tested. The CDR3 consists of 15 residues. From germline, CDR1 is SGHTA and CDR2 FQGNSA. CDR3 in amino acids: CASSLEVGGVSPLHF.

The gene calls are TRBV20-1 and TRBJ2-1; as DNA is missing, the TRBD1 call by TCRdb cannot be tested. The germline gives CDR1 DFQATT, CDR2 SNEGSKA (reference sequence). The CDR3 extends over 11 amino acids. The CDR3 loop reads CSATDRPEQFF.

The chain is built from TRBV14 and TRBJ1-2; TCRdb selects TRBD1, and the lack of DNA leaves this call unchecked. This CDR3 region has 17 residues. CDR1 SGHDN and CDR2 FVKESK come from the germline V gene. CDR3 in amino acids: CASSQEGQATFVYGYTF.

The chain links TRBV2 to TRBJ2-7; TCRdb calls TRBD1, which cannot be checked without DNA. The CDR3 runs 15 residues. Germline CDR1 and CDR2: SNHLY and FYNNEI. The CDR3 protein is CASRESSGYSYEQYF. The whole variable domain, filled in from reference TRBV2 and TRBJ2-7, reads EPEVTQTPSHQVTQMGQEVILRCVPISNHLYFYWYRQILGQKVEFLVSFYNNEISEKSEIFDDQFSVERPDGSNFTLKIRSTKLEDSAMYFCASRESSGYSYEQYFGPGTRLTVT.

The chain joins TRBV18 to TRBJ1-6. CDR3 length: 14 amino acids. The germline CDR1 and CDR2 sequences are KGHSH and LQKENI. The CDR3 spells CASSPLGKDSPLHF.

This sequence joins TRBV30 and TRBJ1-1; TCRdb picks TRBD1, but there is no DNA to check that call. Per germline, CDR1 GTSNPN and CDR2 SVGIG (reference sequence). The CDR3 extends over 14 amino acids. This CDR3 reads CAWSGRQGSTEAFF. The full variable domain, rest sourced from reference TRBV30 and TRBJ1-1, is SQTIHQWPATLVQPVGSPLSLECTVEGTSNPNLYWYRQAAGRGLQLLFYSVGIGQISSEVPQNLSASRPQDRQFILSSKKLLLSDSGFYLCAWSGRQGSTEAFFGQGTRLTVV.

This chain uses TRBV20-1 with TRBJ1-5. The CDR3 totals 14 residues. The germline V gene has CDR1 DFQATT and CDR2 SNEGSKA (reference sequence). The CDR3 sequence: CSARDNLGNQPQHF.

The chain joins TRBV4-3 to TRBJ2-1. Germline lookup yields CDR1 LGHNA and CDR2 YSLEER. CDR3 length: 15 amino acids. CDR3 amino acids: CASSRAKEWDNEQFF.

The chain recombines TRBV20-1 with TRBJ1-5. Germline lookup yields CDR1 DFQATT and CDR2 SNEGSKA (reference sequence). The CDR3 consists of 14 residues. The CDR3 sequence is CSAYAGVSYQPQHF.